The 28 T cell receptor beta chains below all came from one sample that was sequenced in a study of blood T cells in healthy people across ages. The authors ran a second PCR of about 7 to 12 cycles using a sample-barcoded 5' primer and a J-beta primer mix. From the 5' RACE reads, TCRdb called clonotypes with MiXCR, one entry per CDR3 protein. The sample includes 1.5 million to 2 million distinct CDR3 sequences, under 30% of them seen just once. Material: blood. The source of these receptors is a woman aged 25-40 years in good health.

This clonotype was recorded many times. The CDR3 coding sequence is TGCGCCAGCAGCTCCGGACTAGCGGGGCCCGTCTACAATGAGCAGTTCTTC. Protein sequence: CASSSGLAGPVYNEQFF. The chain couples TRBV5-1 to TRBJ2-1, with 12 positions matching TRBD2. This CDR3 is built from 17 residues. Trimming cost V 3 bases and J 3 bases; bases outside gene matches: 7. The germline V gene encodes CDR1 SGHRS and CDR2 YFSETQ.

This chain links TRBV7-6 with TRBJ2-4; perhaps TRBD1 as D (6 bases). The DNA end is a closer match to TRBJ2-7, so the J assignment may be wrong. The CDR3 covers 14 residues. Per the germline V gene, CDR1 is SGHVS and CDR2 is FNYEAQ. The CDR3: CASSLVFRGSEQYF. CDR3 nucleotides: TGTGCCAGCAGCCTAGTCTTCAGGGGTTCCGAGCAGTACTTC.

In its sample, this clonotype was seen once. One junction end disagrees with the germline gene, perhaps due to a read error. The V gene is TRBV20-1, the J gene TRBJ2-7, with 7 bases lining up with TRBD2. Looked up from germline, CDR1 is DFQATT and CDR2 is SNEGSKA (reference sequence). This CDR3 contains 17 residues. CDR3 sequence reads: CGARVPAGKSSYNEQYF. CDR3 bases: TGCGGTGCTAGAGTTCCAGCGGGGAAGAGCTCCTACAATGAGCAGTACTTC.

This clonotype has just a few counts. The chain carries TRBV28 and TRBJ2-4, with TRBD1 matching 8 bases. After removal of 8 bases from V and 4 bases from J, the junction contained 7 bases not matched to a gene. Looked up from germline, CDR1 is MDHEN and CDR2 is SYDVKM. The CDR3 consists of 14 residues. This chain's CDR3 is CASGQGAPKNIQYF. The DNA for the CDR3 is TGTGCCAGCGGGCAGGGGGCACCGAAAAACATTCAGTACTTC.

Concerning this clonotype itself: This may come from a read error, since a much larger clone is one base off. This rearrangement joins TRBV10-2 to TRBJ1-2; the D is unclear. Per germline, CDR1 WSHSY and CDR2 SAAADI. Trimming took off 2 bases at V and 5 bases at J, with 12 bases between the two ends. The CDR3 is 14 amino acids. This chain's CDR3 is CASSEGVGVYGYTF. Written as DNA, the CDR3 is TGCGCCAGCAGTGAGGGTGTGGGAGTTTATGGCTACACCTTC.

This clonotype was observed at least ten times. The CDR3 nucleotides are TGTGCCAGCAGTGCCCGTGGGACAGGGCGTAATGAGCAGTTCTTC. Translating gives CASSARGTGRNEQFF. V gene TRBV6-4 combines with J gene TRBJ2-1; 9 nucleotides align to TRBD1. This CDR3 has 15 amino acids. In germline, CDR1 is MRHNA, CDR2 SNTAGT. V gave up 4 bases and J gave up 7 bases; unmatched junction bases: 8.

This clonotype has at least ten counts. The chain combines TRBV12-3 or TRBV12-4 with TRBJ2-7, with 7 positions matching TRBD1. The ends lost 5 bases at V and 5 bases at J; junction bases unmatched: 12. CDR3 size: 15 residues. Here the CDR3 DNA reads TGTGCCAGCAGTGCAGCCGGGACAGCGGCGGACGAGCAGTACTTC. Translation gives CASSAAGTAADEQYF.

To note about this clonotype: The junction shows a germline mismatch at one end, possibly a read error. The chain employs TRBV5-1 and TRBJ2-1; D is possibly TRBD2 (5 bases). CDR1 and CDR2 (germline): SGHRS, YFSETQ. The CDR3 sequence is 15 residues long. The DNA for the CDR3 is TGCACCAGCAGCTTGGGAGTTGGGAGTGCGAATGAGCAGTTCTTC. Translated: CTSSLGVGSANEQFF. The full variable domain, with the rest looked up from reference TRBV5-1 and TRBJ2-1, is KAGVTQTPRYLIKTRGQQVTLSCSPISGHRSVSWYQQTPGQGLQFLFEYFSETQRNKGNFPGRFSGRQFSNSRSEMNVSTLELGDSALYLCTSSLGVGSANEQFFGPGTRLTVL.

The chain carries TRBV6-1 and TRBJ2-4; D not resolved. The J call may be wrong; the DNA end is better matched by TRBJ2-7. CDR1 is MNHNS and CDR2 is SASEGT in the germline V gene. This CDR3 contains 14 residues. The CDR3 coding sequence is TGTGCCAGCCGGACGGACCAATCCTCCTACGAGCAGTACTTC. Translation gives CASRTDQSSYEQYF.

The rearrangement links TRBV5-1 to TRBJ1-2, with D possibly matching TRBD1 (5 bases). V lost 4 bases to trimming and J lost 8 bases, with 15 bases between them. The CDR3 contains 13 residues. From germline, CDR1 is SGHRS and CDR2 YFSETQ. The CDR3 here is CASSPSQGEGYTF. DNA for the CDR3: TGCGCCAGCAGCCCTAGCCAGGGTGAAGGCTACACCTTC.

This chain links TRBV20-1 with TRBJ2-7; 8 bases agree with TRBD2. CDR1 and CDR2 from the germline V gene are DFQATT and SNEGSKA (reference sequence). This CDR3 contains 15 residues. The CDR3 reads CSPISGGGPYNEQYF. The CDR3 DNA reads TGCAGCCCAATCTCAGGCGGGGGGCCCTACAATGAGCAGTACTTC.

At least ten counts were recorded for this clonotype. This rearrangement joins TRBV10-3 to TRBJ2-5; the D gene is possibly TRBD2 (5 bases). The CDR3 covers 14 residues. The V and J ends lost 3 bases and 4 bases respectively, with 12 bases between them. Germline CDR1 is ENHRY and CDR2 is SYGVKD. In nucleotides, the CDR3 is TGTGCCATCAGTGATGGCGGAGGCGGAGAGACCCAGTACTTC. Translating gives CAISDGGGGETQYF.

This clonotype was seen a handful of times. The chain uses TRBV15 and TRBJ2-1; TRBD2 matches 10 bases. Germline CDR1 LNHNV, CDR2 YYDKDF (reference sequence). The ends lost 1 base at V and 8 bases at J; junction bases unmatched: 5. The CDR3 has 15 amino acids. DNA for the CDR3: TGTGCCACCAGCAGAGCGGCTAGCGGGAGCTATGAGCAGTTCTTC. Its translation: CATSRAASGSYEQFF. Variable domain in full (rest from reference TRBV15 and TRBJ2-1): DAMVIQNPRYQVTQFGKPVTLSCSQTLNHNVMYWYQQKSSQAPKLLFHYYDKDFNNEADTPDNFQSRRPNTSFCFLDIRSPGLGDTAMYLCATSRAASGSYEQFFGPGTRLTVL.

This sequence joins TRBV20-1 and TRBJ2-1, with D perhaps TRBD1 or TRBD2 (5 bases each). Germline values: CDR1 DFQATT, CDR2 SNEGSKA (reference sequence). The V and J ends lost 0 bases and 2 bases respectively, with 11 bases between them. This CDR3 has 15 residues. The CDR3 bases are TGCAGTGCTAGAGAGCCGGGGCGGGCCTACAATGAGCAGTTCTTC. Amino acid sequence: CSAREPGRAYNEQFF.

This clonotype is a singleton in its sample. Germline and junction disagree at one end, which may indicate a read error. The rearrangement joins TRBV3-1 to TRBJ1-6; D is unresolved. This CDR3 has 12 amino acids. CDR1 is LGHDT and CDR2 is YNNKEL in the germline V gene (reference sequence). Here the CDR3 reads CASGQADSPLHF. In nucleotides, the CDR3 is TGTGCCAGCGGCCAAGCGGATTCACCCCTCCACTTT. Filled out from reference TRBV3-1 and TRBJ1-6, the complete variable domain reads DTAVSQTPKYLVTQMGNDKSIKCEQNLGHDTMYWYKQDSKKFLKIMFSYNNKELIINETVPNRFSPKSPDKAHLNLHINSLELGDSAVYFCASGQADSPLHFGNGTRLTVT.

This clonotype was counted a few times. The gene calls are TRBV12-3 or TRBV12-4 and TRBJ1-1, with D possibly TRBD1 on 5 matching bases. V lost 6 bases to trimming and J lost 7 bases, with 15 bases between them. This CDR3 has 13 residues. In DNA form, the CDR3 reads TGTGCCAGCAGCCCAGGGTCTCCTAGTGAAGCTTTCTTT. Its protein is CASSPGSPSEAFF.

The chain uses TRBV12-3 or TRBV12-4 and TRBJ2-1, with 9 nucleotides matching TRBD2. The CDR3 consists of 15 residues. With 6 bases clipped from V and 6 bases from J, the junction kept 9 bases outside the gene matches. The CDR3 here is CASRDLRGGPNEQFF. CDR3 DNA sequence: TGTGCCAGCAGGGACTTGCGGGGGGGTCCCAATGAGCAGTTCTTC.

V gene TRBV29-1 combines with J gene TRBJ2-1, with D unresolved. The closer fit of TRBJ2-7 to the DNA end suggests the J call may be wrong. The CDR3 has 16 amino acids. Germline-derived CDR1 and CDR2 are SQVTM and ANQGSEA. CDR3 bases: TGCAGCGCCTCCTATGGTCTTTACCTCTCCTACAATGAGCAGTACTTC. Translating it yields CSASYGLYLSYNEQYF.

As regards this clonotype: A much larger clone lies one base from this, so it may be a read error. The chain joins TRBV29-1 to TRBJ2-4; maybe TRBD1 (6 bases). Trimming removed 0 bases from V and 15 bases from J, with 12 bases in between. The CDR3 spans 11 residues. Per the germline V gene, CDR1 is SQVTM and CDR2 is ANQGSEA. CDR3 in DNA: TGCAGCGTTGAAGATCGACAGGTCCGGTACTTC. It yields the protein CSVEDRQVRYF.

The rearrangement uses TRBV5-5 and TRBJ1-5, with D unresolved. CDR1 is SGHKS and CDR2 is YYEKEE in the germline V gene (reference sequence). The V end was cut by 0 bases, the J end by 0 bases, with 13 bases between. The CDR3 length is 17 residues. CDR3 nucleotide sequence: TGTGCCAGCAGCTTGGAACGGGCAGACTATAGCAATCAGCCCCAGCATTTT. It codes for CASSLERADYSNQPQHF.

This clonotype was observed a handful of times. The chain combines TRBV5-1 with TRBJ2-3; maybe TRBD1 (6 bases). The CDR3 has 16 amino acids. Trimming took 4 bases from V and 4 from J, leaving 19 bases between them. The germline gives CDR1 SGHRS, CDR2 YFSETQ. CDR3 sequence: CASSIQGNHRADTQYF. CDR3 bases: TGCGCCAGCAGCATACAGGGAAACCACAGGGCAGATACGCAGTATTTT. Based on the CDR3 plus reference TRBV5-1 and TRBJ2-3, the full variable domain is KAGVTQTPRYLIKTRGQQVTLSCSPISGHRSVSWYQQTPGQGLQFLFEYFSETQRNKGNFPGRFSGRQFSNSRSEMNVSTLELGDSALYLCASSIQGNHRADTQYFGPGTRLTVL.

This clonotype was observed at least ten times. The chain links TRBV20-1 to TRBJ2-4; 7 bases are a match to TRBD2. CDR1 is DFQATT and CDR2 is SNEGSKA in the germline V gene (reference sequence). This CDR3 region has 15 residues. With 3 bases clipped from V and 0 bases from J, the junction kept 5 bases outside the gene matches. Here the CDR3 reads CSASRGELAKNIQYF. The DNA of the CDR3 is TGCAGTGCTAGTCGGGGGGAACTAGCCAAAAACATTCAGTACTTC.

This clonotype was picked up a small number of times. V usage is TRBV9 and J usage is TRBJ1-2, with D unclear. Per germline, CDR1 SGDLS and CDR2 YYNGEE. This CDR3 region has 14 residues. V was pared by 5 bases and J by 0 bases, with 11 bases between. The CDR3 DNA is TGTGCCAGCAGTCGAGGGTTACCTAACTATGGCTACACCTTC. Its protein is CASSRGLPNYGYTF.

Concerning this clonotype: One base away lies a much larger clone, so this may be a sequencing read error. This chain joins TRBV6-6 and TRBJ1-6, with TRBD1 matching 8 bases. Germline CDR1 and CDR2: MNHNY and SVGAGI (reference sequence). The CDR3 sequence is 13 residues long. This CDR3 reads CASNRDRNSPVHF. The CDR3 bases are TGTGCCAGCAATCGGGACAGGAATTCACCCGTCCACTTT.

The chain uses TRBV4-3 and TRBJ1-1, with 9 positions matching TRBD1. This CDR3 is 13 amino acids long. V shed 3 bases and J 8 bases; nucleotides not matched to a gene: 4. Germline CDR1 LGHNA, CDR2 YSLEER. This chain's CDR3 is CASSQDRGYEAFF. In nucleotides, the CDR3 is TGCGCCAGCAGCCAGGACAGGGGATACGAAGCTTTCTTT.

This clonotype has only a few counts. V usage is TRBV4-1 and J usage is TRBJ2-1; D is undetermined. This CDR3 is built from 13 residues. The ends were cut back, 0 bases at V and 10 bases at J, with 10 bases in the middle. Per germline, CDR1 MGHRA and CDR2 YSYEKL. CDR3: CASSQDGLMEQFF. Written as DNA, the CDR3 is TGCGCCAGCAGCCAAGATGGGCTCATGGAGCAGTTCTTC.

This clonotype was picked up many times. The rearrangement links TRBV5-1 to TRBJ2-1, with 8 bases matching TRBD2. V was clipped by 1 base and J by 4 bases; unmatched bases: 7. Germline V gene data show CDR1 as SGHRS and CDR2 as YFSETQ. The CDR3 is 16 amino acids. The CDR3 loop is CASSLLAGISYNEQFF. The CDR3 DNA sequence: TGCGCCAGCAGCTTGTTAGCGGGAATTTCATACAATGAGCAGTTCTTC.

The chain carries TRBV20-1 and TRBJ2-3, with 7 bases aligning to TRBD2. Germline CDR1 reads DFQATT; CDR2 reads SNEGSKA (reference sequence). The CDR3 spans 16 residues. J lost 3 bases, V lost 6 bases, and 15 bases had no gene match. This chain's CDR3 is CSAQPPRREYTDTQYF. DNA for the CDR3: TGCAGTGCGCAGCCCCCTCGGCGGGAGTATACAGATACGCAGTATTTT.